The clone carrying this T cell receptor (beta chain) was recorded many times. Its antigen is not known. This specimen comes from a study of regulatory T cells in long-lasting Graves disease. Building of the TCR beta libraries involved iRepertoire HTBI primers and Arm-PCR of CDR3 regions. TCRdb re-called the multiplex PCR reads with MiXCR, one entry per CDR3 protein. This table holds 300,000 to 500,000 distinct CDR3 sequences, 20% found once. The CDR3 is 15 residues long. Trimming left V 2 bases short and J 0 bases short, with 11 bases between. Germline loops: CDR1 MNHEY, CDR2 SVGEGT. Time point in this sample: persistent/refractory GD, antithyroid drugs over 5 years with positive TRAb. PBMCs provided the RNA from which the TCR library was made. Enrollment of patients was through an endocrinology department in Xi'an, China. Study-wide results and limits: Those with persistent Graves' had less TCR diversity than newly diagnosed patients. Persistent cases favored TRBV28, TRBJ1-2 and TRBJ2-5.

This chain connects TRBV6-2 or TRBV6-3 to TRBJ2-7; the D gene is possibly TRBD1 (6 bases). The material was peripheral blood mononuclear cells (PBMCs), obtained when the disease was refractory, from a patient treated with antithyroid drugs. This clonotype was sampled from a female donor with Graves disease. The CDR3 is CASSYTRDISYEQYF. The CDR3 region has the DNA TGTGCCAGCAGTTACACCAGGGACATCTCCTACGAGCAGTACTTC.